This TCR beta chain was profiled in a study of CD8+ T cells in alopecia areata. Investigators isolated RNA and reverse transcribed it into cDNA to act as the sequencing template. TCRdb's table, derived via immunoSEQ multiplex PCR, lists solely in-frame clones and lacks some. The sample has about 160,000 clones; around three fifths are singletons. Germline V lookup: CDR1 LGHNA, CDR2 YSLEER. This CDR3 is built from 15 residues. Trimming removed 2 bases from V and 3 bases from J, with 14 bases in between. This clone came up many times. Treatment defined: oral pan-JAK inhibitor, 5-10 mg twice daily. The clonotype was recovered from a human donor with alopecia areata. This chain links TRBV4-3 with TRBJ2-7; no firm D call. Sequenced here: CD4+ T cells sorted from blood, sampled at week 4, from a patient treated with tofacitinib. The CDR3 coding sequence is TGCGCCAGCAGCCAAATCCCAACCGATGTCTACGAGCAGTACTTC. The encoded protein is CASSQIPTDVYEQYF.